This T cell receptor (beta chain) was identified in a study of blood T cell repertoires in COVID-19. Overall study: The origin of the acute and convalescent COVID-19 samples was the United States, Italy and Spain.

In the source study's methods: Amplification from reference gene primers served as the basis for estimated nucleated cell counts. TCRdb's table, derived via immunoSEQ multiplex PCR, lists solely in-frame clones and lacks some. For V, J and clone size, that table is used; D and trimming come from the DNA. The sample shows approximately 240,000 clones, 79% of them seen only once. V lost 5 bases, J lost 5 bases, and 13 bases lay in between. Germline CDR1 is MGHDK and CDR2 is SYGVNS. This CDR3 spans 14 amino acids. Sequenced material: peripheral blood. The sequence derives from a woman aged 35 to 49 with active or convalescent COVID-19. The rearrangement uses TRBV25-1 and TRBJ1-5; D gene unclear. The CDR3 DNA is TGTGCCAGCAGTTTCGGCCGGGGTGATCAGCCCCAGCATTTT. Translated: CASSFGRGDQPQHF.